This is a list of T cell receptor beta chains from one sample in a study of T cell responses to AZD1222 COVID-19 vaccine. The table came from immunoSEQ multiplex PCR; TCRdb's copy has only in-frame clones and leaves some out. The sample yields 130,000 or so clones, about 79% seen once. The source was peripheral blood, collected 28 days after the second AZD1222 dose. The receptors originated from an adult who received the AZD1222 COVID-19 vaccine. Each CDR3 is given with its conserved first and last residue. D genes are given only for firm matches. Part of the rows lack a size; the others show once, few, many or a class for expanded clones.

d_gene	v_gene	j_gene	abundance	CDR3nt	CDR3aa
-	TRBV9	TRBJ2-1	-	TGTGCCAGCAGCGTTATTAGCGGTGTGCCCTCGAGCTCCTACAATGAGCAGTTCTTC	CASSVISGVPSSSYNEQFF
-	TRBV6-5	TRBJ1-1	-	TGTGCCAGCACCCAGGGGAATACGAATGAAGCTTTCTTT	CASTQGNTNEAFF
-	TRBV28	TRBJ1-5	once	TGTGCCGCCCAAGTCGGCCTGAGCAATCAGCCCCAGCATTTT	CAAQVGLSNQPQHF
TRBD1	TRBV15	TRBJ1-5	-	TGTGCCACCAGCAGAGCGCAGGGGGGGAGGCAGCCCCAGCATTTT	CATSRAQGGRQPQHF
TRBD1	TRBV5-4	TRBJ2-2	few	TGTGCCAGCGGGACAGGTCAGGACACCGGGGAGCTGTTTTTT	CASGTGQDTGELFF
TRBD1	TRBV2	TRBJ1-2	few	TGTGCCAGCATTCGGGACAGGGTGGGCTACACCTTC	CASIRDRVGYTF
-	TRBV28	TRBJ1-2	-	TGTGCCAGCAGTTTACCAGGGGTCCCTGGCTACACCTTC	CASSLPGVPGYTF
-	TRBV21-1	TRBJ2-3	-	TGTGCCAGCAGCAAAGAAAACAAGAGCGGACTAGCGGGAGTCCCTCGCACAGATACGCAGTATTTT	CASSKENKSGLAGVPRTDTQYF
-	TRBV27	TRBJ1-2	-	TGTGCCAGCAGCACCGGACGGAACTATGGCTACACCTTC	CASSTGRNYGYTF
-	TRBV10-1	TRBJ1-5	-	TGCGCCAGCAGTGATGGGCAGAACAATCAGCCCCAGCATTTT	CASSDGQNNQPQHF
-	TRBV19	TRBJ1-2	-	TGTGCCAGTAGTAGAGCGGGAATAGGGGACTATGGCTACACCTTC	CASSRAGIGDYGYTF
TRBD1	TRBV24-1	TRBJ1-1	-	TGTGCCACCAGTGAGAGTGGACAGGGTAACACTGAAGCTTTCTTT	CATSESGQGNTEAFF
-	TRBV7-2	TRBJ2-7	-	TGTGCCAGCAGCTTAGGCCCAGGGCTGTACGAGCAGTACTTC	CASSLGPGLYEQYF
-	TRBV9	TRBJ1-1	-	TGTGCCAGCAGCGGACACGTGAACACTGAAGCTTTCTTT	CASSGHVNTEAFF
-	TRBV2	TRBJ1-5	-	TGTGCCAGCAGTGAAGCGCTTGTGCCAGCCCAGCATTTT	CASSEALVPAQHF
-	TRBV19	TRBJ2-2	-	TGTGCCAGTAGTAAAGTAATGGGTTTTAACACCGGGGAGCTGTTTTTT	CASSKVMGFNTGELFF
TRBD2	TRBV6-5	TRBJ2-7	-	TGTGCCAGCGGGACGGGGGGGAGAGCCTACGAGCAGTACTTC	CASGTGGRAYEQYF
-	TRBV7-2	TRBJ1-4	once	TGTGCCAGCAGCCCCCAGGGTTTAGGACTGTTTTTT	CASSPQGLGLFF
-	TRBV5-1	TRBJ1-2	-	TGCGCCAGCAGCTTGTTCCCAGGGGCGAACTATGGCTACACCTTC	CASSLFPGANYGYTF
-	TRBV27	TRBJ2-3	few	TGTGCCAGCAGTTTAGGTGGGCCAGATACGCAGTATTTT	CASSLGGPDTQYF
TRBD2	TRBV7-2	TRBJ2-1	-	TGTGCCAGCAGCTTAGTATCGAGCGGGGGCCATGAGCAGTTCTTC	CASSLVSSGGHEQFF
TRBD1	TRBV4-3	TRBJ1-2	-	TGCGCCAGCAGCCAAGATTTTGGACAGGGCTATGGCTACACCTTC	CASSQDFGQGYGYTF
TRBD2	TRBV24-1	TRBJ2-2	-	TGTGCCACCACCAGGACTAGCGGCAGTACCGGGGAGCTGTTTTTT	CATTRTSGSTGELFF
-	TRBV5-1	TRBJ2-3	-	TGCGCCAGCAGCATAACCGGGACACCAAGCACAGATACGCAGTATTTT	CASSITGTPSTDTQYF
TRBD2	TRBV18	TRBJ2-1	-	TGTGCCAGCTCCCGAGCCAGCGGGGGGGCATACAATGAGCAGTTCTTC	CASSRASGGAYNEQFF
TRBD1	TRBV6-5	TRBJ2-7	-	TGTGCCAGCAGCCTAGAGGGGGCGGGTGAGCAGTACTTC	CASSLEGAGEQYF
TRBD1	TRBV10-3	TRBJ2-5	-	TGTGCCATCAGTGACCCGGACAGGGGGTATTGGGAGACCCAGTACTTC	CAISDPDRGYWETQYF
TRBD1	TRBV19	TRBJ1-6	-	TGTGCCAGTAGTGCCTACGGGACAGAAAATTCACCCCTCCACTTT	CASSAYGTENSPLHF
TRBD2	TRBV28	TRBJ2-2	few	TGTGCCAGCAGTTTTGGCCTAGCGGAGAACACCGGGGAGCTGTTTTTT	CASSFGLAENTGELFF
TRBD1	TRBV3-1/TRBV3-2	TRBJ2-2	-	TGTGCCAGCAGCCAAGTTCCAGGACAGGTGGCGAATGGGGAGCTGTTTTTT	CASSQVPGQVANGELFF
-	TRBV4-3	TRBJ2-7	-	TGCGCCAGCAGCCAAGGCACCCGAGAGGGCGTGTACGAGCAGTACTTC	CASSQGTREGVYEQYF
TRBD1	TRBV5-1	TRBJ1-1	-	TGCGCCAGCAGCCAAGGGACAGTGAGGAACACTGAAGCTTTCTTT	CASSQGTVRNTEAFF
-	TRBV7-2	TRBJ1-2	-	TGTGCCAGCAAAATGCCCGGGGGGCAGGGGAGAGCTAACTATGGCTACACCTTC	CASKMPGGQGRANYGYTF
-	TRBV6-4	TRBJ2-3	-	TGTGCCAGCAGTGACTCAGAAGCAGAGGGGCAGTATTTT	CASSDSEAEGQYF